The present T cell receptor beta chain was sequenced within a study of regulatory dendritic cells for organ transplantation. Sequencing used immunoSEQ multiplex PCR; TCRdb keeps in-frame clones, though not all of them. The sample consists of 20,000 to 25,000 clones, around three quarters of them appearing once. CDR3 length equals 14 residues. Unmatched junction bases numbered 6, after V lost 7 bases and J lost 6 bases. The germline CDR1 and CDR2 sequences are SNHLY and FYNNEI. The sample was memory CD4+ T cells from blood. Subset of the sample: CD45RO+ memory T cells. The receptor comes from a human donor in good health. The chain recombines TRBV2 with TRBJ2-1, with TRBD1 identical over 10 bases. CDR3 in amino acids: CASKDRGQFNEQFF. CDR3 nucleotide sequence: TGTGCCAGCAAAGACAGGGGGCAGTTCAATGAGCAGTTCTTC.